The present T cell receptor (beta chain) was sequenced within a study of cytomegalovirus exposure and HLA in healthy donors. Study background: Early on, a data release was issued that held 65 million to 100 million unique TCRs from HLA-typed donors.

To note about this clone: The antigen is not known.

General study findings and limits: Most subjects had HLA-A and HLA-B alleles reportedly predicted accurately by TCR beta sequences. The majority of CMV-associated TCR beta chains were reported as apparently HLA-restricted in a later analysis.

The PCR made use of 60 Vbeta and 13 Jbeta primers. Generated by immunoSEQ multiplex PCR, the TCRdb table keeps only in-frame clones and is missing some. The sample lists tens of thousands of clones; 75% to 85% were seen once. Sequencing was done on a sample of PBMCs. The sequence came from a man over 45 in good health and CMV-seropositive.

The CDR3 spells CASSIGVDRPNTEAFF. In DNA, the CDR3 is TGTGCCAGTAGTATCGGCGTGGACAGGCCCAACACTGAAGCTTTCTTT. This rearrangement joins TRBV19 to TRBJ1-1; TRBD1 agrees at 7 bases. CDR3 length: 16 residues. CDR1 and CDR2 from the germline V gene are LNHDA and SQIVND (reference sequence). The ends lost 3 bases at V and 2 bases at J; junction bases unmatched: 9.